This TCR beta chain comes out of a study of cytomegalovirus exposure and HLA in healthy donors. Study-wide results and limits: Relative to equally common others, HLA-associated TCR beta chains showed greater clonal expansion in a later analysis.

PCR amplification relied on 60 Vbeta primers (plus 13 Jbeta primers). Profiling relied on immunoSEQ multiplex PCR, and the TCRdb table lists in-frame clones only, not all of them. The table records around 120,000 clones, 77% of them present only once. No CMV serostatus entry exists for this donor. Remarks on this clone: Its antigen remains unknown.

The sequencing sample was made of PBMCs. This receptor was obtained from a human donor in good health.

The CDR3 DNA reads TGTGCCAGCAGTCGACGGACTACAAGCGGCAATGAGCAGTTCTTC. Translating gives CASSRRTTSGNEQFF. The chain joins TRBV28 to TRBJ2-1; a possible D gene is TRBD2 (6 bases). Germline CDR1 reads MDHEN; CDR2 reads SYDVKM. The CDR3 is made up of 15 amino acids. V gave up 5 bases and J gave up 6 bases, with 17 bases separating them.